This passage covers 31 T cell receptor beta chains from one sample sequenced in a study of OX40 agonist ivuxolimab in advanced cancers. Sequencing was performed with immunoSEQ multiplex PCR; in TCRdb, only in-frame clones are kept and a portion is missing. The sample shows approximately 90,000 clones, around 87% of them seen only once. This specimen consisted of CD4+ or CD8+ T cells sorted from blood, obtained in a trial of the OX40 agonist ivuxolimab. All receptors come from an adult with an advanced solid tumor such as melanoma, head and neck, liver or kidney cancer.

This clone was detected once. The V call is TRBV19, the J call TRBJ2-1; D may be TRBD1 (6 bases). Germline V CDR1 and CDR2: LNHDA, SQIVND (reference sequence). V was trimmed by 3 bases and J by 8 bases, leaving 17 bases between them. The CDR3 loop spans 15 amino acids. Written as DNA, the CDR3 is TGTGCCAGTAGTATCCTCCTTAGGGGGAGCGATGAGCAGTTCTTC. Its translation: CASSILLRGSDEQFF.

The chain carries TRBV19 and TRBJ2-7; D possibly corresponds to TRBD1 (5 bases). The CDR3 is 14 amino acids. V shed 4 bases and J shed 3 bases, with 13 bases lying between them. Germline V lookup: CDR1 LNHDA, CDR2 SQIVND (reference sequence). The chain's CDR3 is CASSTDSTDYEQYF. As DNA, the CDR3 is TGTGCCAGTAGTACCGATTCGACAGACTACGAGCAGTACTTC.

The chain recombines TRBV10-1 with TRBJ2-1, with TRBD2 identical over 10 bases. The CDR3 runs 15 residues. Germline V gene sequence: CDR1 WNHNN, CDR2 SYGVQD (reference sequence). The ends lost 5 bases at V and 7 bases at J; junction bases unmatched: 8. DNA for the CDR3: TGCGCCAGCAGTTTTAGCGGGAGGCCCCCTAATGAGCAGTTCTTC. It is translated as CASSFSGRPPNEQFF.

CDR3 DNA sequence: TGCAGCGTAAGGATAGGGGAGACCCAGTACTTC. This codes for CSVRIGETQYF. V gene TRBV29-1 combines with J gene TRBJ2-5; D gene uncertain. The CDR3 has 11 amino acids. V was trimmed by 6 bases and J by 5 bases, leaving 10 bases between them. Germline lookup yields CDR1 SQVTM and CDR2 ANQGSEA.

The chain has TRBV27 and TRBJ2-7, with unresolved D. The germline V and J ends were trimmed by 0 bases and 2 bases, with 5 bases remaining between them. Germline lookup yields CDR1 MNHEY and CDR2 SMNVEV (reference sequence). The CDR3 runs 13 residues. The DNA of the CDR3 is TGTGCCAGCAGTTTATCGACAACCTACGAGCAGTACTTC. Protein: CASSLSTTYEQYF.

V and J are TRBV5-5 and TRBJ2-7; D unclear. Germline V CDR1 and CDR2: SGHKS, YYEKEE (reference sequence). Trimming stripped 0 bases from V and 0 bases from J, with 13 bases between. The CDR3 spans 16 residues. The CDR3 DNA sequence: TGTGCCAGCAGCTTGGGTATGTATGCAGACTCCTACGAGCAGTACTTC. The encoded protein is CASSLGMYADSYEQYF.

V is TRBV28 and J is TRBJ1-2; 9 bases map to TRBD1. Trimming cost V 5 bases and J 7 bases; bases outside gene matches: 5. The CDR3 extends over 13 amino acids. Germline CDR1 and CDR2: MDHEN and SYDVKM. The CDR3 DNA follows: TGTGCCAGCAGTCTAGGACAGGGGACTGGCTACACCTTC. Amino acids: CASSLGQGTGYTF.

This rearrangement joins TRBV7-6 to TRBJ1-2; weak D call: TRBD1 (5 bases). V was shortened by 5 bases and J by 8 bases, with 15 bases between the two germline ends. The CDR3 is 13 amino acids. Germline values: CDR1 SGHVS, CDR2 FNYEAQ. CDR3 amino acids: CASSPQGTRGYTF. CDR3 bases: TGTGCCAGCAGCCCGCAGGGAACCAGGGGCTACACCTTC.

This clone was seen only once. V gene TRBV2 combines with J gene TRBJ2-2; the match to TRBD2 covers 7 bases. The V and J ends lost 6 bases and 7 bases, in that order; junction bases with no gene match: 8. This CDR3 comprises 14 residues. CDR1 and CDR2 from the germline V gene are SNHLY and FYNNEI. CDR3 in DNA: TGTGCCAGCAGCAACGGTGCGGGAGTCGGGGAGCTGTTTTTT. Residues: CASSNGAGVGELFF.

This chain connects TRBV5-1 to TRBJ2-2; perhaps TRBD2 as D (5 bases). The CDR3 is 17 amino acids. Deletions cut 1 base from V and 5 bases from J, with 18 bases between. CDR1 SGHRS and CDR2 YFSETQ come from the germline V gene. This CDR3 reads CASSLSTSRRGTGELFF. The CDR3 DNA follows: TGCGCCAGCAGCTTGTCCACTAGTCGACGAGGGACCGGGGAGCTGTTTTTT.

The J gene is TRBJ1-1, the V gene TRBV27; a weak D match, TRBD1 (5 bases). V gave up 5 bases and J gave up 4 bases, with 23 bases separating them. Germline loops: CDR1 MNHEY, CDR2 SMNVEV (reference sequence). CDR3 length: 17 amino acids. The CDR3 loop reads CASSPQTGQGSFTEAFF. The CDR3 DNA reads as TGTGCCAGCAGTCCCCAAACGGGTCAGGGAAGTTTCACTGAAGCTTTCTTT.

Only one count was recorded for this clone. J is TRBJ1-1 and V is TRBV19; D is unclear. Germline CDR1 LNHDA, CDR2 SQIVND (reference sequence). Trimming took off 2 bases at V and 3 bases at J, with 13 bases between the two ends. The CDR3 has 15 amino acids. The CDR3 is CASSIYGSGDTEAFF. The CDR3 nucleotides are TGTGCCAGTAGTATATACGGAAGTGGGGACACTGAAGCTTTCTTT.

For the CDR3, the DNA is TGCGCCAGCAGCCAAGGGACTGACCAGCCCCAGCATTTT. Translation: CASSQGTDQPQHF. V is TRBV4-3 and J is TRBJ1-5; the D is unclear. The CDR3 covers 13 residues. Germline V CDR1 and CDR2: LGHNA, YSLEER. Trimming shortened V by 1 base and J by 7 bases, and 8 bases separated the two germline ends.

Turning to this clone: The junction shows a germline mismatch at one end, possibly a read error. CDR3 nucleotide sequence: TGCGCCAGCACCTTGGCGGTAGCGGGAAACAATGAGCAGTTCTTC. Protein: CASTLAVAGNNEQFF. This chain connects TRBV5-1 to TRBJ2-1; 8 bases fit TRBD2. CDR1 and CDR2 from the germline V gene are SGHRS and YFSETQ. The CDR3 runs 15 residues.

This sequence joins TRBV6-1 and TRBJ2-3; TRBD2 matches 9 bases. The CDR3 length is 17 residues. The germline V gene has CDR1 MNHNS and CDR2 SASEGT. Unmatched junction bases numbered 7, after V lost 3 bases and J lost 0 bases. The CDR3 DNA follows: TGTGCCAGCAGTGATGAGCGGGAGGCCTCTAGCACAGATACGCAGTATTTT. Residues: CASSDEREASSTDTQYF.

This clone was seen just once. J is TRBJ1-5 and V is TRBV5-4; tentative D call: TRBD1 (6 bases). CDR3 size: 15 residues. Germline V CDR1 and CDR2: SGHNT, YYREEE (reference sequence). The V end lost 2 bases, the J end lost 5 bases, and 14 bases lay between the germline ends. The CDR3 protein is CASSFYGTPDQPQHF. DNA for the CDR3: TGTGCCAGCAGCTTCTACGGGACACCGGATCAGCCCCAGCATTTT.

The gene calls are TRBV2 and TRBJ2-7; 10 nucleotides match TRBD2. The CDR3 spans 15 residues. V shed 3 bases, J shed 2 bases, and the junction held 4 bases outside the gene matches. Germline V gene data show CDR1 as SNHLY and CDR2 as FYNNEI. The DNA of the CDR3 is TGTGCCAGCAGTGATCTAGCGGGAGCCCCCTACGAGCAGTACTTC. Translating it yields CASSDLAGAPYEQYF.

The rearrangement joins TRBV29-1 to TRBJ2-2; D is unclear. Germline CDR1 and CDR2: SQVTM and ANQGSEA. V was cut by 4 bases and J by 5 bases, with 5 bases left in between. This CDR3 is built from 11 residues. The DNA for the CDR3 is TGCAGCGTTGGAGAGACCGGGGAGCTGTTTTTT. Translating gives CSVGETGELFF.

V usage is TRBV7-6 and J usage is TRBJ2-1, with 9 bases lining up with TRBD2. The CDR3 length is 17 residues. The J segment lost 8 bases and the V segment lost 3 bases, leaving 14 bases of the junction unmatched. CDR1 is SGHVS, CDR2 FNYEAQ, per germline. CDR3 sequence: CASSFPRGGRAPYEQFF. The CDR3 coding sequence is TGTGCCAGCAGCTTTCCCCGCGGCGGGAGGGCTCCGTATGAGCAGTTCTTC.

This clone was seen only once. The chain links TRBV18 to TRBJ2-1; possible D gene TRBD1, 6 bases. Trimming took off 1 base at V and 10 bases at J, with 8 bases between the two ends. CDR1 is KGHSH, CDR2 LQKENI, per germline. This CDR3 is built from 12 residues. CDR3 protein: CASSPRDTEQFF. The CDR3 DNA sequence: TGTGCCAGCTCACCACGGGACACAGAGCAGTTCTTC.

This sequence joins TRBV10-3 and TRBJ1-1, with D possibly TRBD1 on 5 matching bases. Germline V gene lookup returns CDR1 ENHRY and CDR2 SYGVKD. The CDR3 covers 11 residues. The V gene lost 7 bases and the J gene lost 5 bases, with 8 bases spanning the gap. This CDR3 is CAINGGTEAFF. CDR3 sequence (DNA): TGTGCCATCAATGGGGGAACTGAAGCTTTCTTT.

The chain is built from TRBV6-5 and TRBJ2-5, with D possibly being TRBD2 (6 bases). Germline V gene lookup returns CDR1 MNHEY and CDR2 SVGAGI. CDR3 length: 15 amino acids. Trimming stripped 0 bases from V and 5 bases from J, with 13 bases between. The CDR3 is CASSYSWTKGETQYF. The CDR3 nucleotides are TGTGCCAGCAGTTACTCGTGGACTAAAGGGGAGACCCAGTACTTC.

The CDR3 reads CASSFERVGQFF. In nucleotides, the CDR3 is TGTGCCAGCAGCTTTGAGAGGGTTGGGCAGTTCTTC. The gene calls are TRBV5-6 and TRBJ2-1; the D gene is possibly TRBD2 (5 bases). The germline V gene encodes CDR1 SGHDT and CDR2 YYEEEE. V was clipped by 2 bases and J by 12 bases, with 12 bases between them. The CDR3 spans 12 residues.

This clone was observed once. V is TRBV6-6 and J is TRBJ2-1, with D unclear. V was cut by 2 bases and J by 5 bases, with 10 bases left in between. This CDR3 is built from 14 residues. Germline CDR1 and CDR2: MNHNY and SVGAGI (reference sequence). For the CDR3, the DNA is TGTGCCAGCAGTTACCAGCCATCCAACAATGAGCAGTTCTTC. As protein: CASSYQPSNNEQFF.

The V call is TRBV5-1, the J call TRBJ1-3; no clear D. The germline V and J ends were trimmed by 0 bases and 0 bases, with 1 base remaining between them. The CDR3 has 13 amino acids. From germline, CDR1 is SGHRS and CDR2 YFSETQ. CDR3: CASSLVSGNTIYF. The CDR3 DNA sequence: TGCGCCAGCAGCTTGGTCTCTGGAAACACCATATATTTT.

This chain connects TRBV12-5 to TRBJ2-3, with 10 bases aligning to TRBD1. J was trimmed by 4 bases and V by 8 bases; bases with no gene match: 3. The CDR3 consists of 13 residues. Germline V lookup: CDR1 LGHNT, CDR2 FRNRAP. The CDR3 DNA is TGTGCTAGTAGGACAGGGGGTTCAGATACGCAGTATTTT. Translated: CASRTGGSDTQYF.

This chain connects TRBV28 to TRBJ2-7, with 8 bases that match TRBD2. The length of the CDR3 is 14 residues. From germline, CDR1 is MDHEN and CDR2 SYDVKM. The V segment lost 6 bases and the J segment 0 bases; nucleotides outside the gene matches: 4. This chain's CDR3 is CASRYGRASYEQYF. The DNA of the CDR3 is TGTGCCAGCAGATACGGGAGGGCCTCCTACGAGCAGTACTTC.

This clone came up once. This chain's CDR3 is CASSKGGTGELFF. For the CDR3, the DNA is TGCGCCAGCAGCAAGGGGGGCACCGGGGAGCTGTTTTTT. The genes are TRBV5-1 and TRBJ2-2, with D perhaps being TRBD1 or TRBD2 (6 bases each). CDR1 and CDR2 from the germline V gene are SGHRS and YFSETQ. The length of the CDR3 is 13 residues. The V gene lost 4 bases and the J gene lost 4 bases, with 8 bases spanning the gap.

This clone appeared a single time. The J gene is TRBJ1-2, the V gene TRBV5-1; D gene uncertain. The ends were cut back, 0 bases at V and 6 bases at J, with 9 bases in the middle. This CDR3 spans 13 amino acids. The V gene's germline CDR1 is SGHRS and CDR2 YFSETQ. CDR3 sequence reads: CASSLALADGYTF. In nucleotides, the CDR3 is TGCGCCAGCAGCTTGGCCCTGGCGGATGGCTACACCTTC.

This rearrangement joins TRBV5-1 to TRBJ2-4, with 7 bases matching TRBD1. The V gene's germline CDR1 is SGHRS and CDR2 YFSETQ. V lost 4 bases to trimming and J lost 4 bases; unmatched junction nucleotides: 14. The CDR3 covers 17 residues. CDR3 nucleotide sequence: TGCGCCAGCAGCGAATATACCTCCCGGGACAGAAAAAACATTCAGTACTTC. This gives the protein CASSEYTSRDRKNIQYF.

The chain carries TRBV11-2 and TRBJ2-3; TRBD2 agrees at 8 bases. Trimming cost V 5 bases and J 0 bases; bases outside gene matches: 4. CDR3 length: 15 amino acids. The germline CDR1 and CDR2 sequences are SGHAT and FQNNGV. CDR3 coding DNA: TGTGCCAGCAGCGATACTAGCGGTAGCACAGATACGCAGTATTTT. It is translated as CASSDTSGSTDTQYF. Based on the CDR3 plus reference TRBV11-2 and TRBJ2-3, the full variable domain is EAGVAQSPRYKIIEKRQSVAFWCNPISGHATLYWYQQILGQGPKLLIQFQNNGVVDDSQLPKDRFSAERLKGVDSTLKIQPAKLEDSAVYLCASSDTSGSTDTQYFGPGTRLTVL.